In its sample, the clone carrying this TCR beta chain was seen a few times. The target antigen is unknown. The CDR3 is made up of 16 amino acids. CDR1 and CDR2 from the germline V gene are SGHAT and FQNNGV. V gave up 4 bases and J gave up 2 bases; unmatched junction bases: 7. These data are taken from a study of T-cell reconstitution after alpha-beta-depleted transplantation in children. Unique molecular identifiers were incorporated when the TCRbeta library was constructed. MiXCR was run by TCRdb on the PCR reads, yielding one entry per CDR3 protein. The sample has some 830,000 distinct CDR3 sequences, around 15% seen once; the top ten hold roughly 5%. General study points: Reported findings indicate that, about two months after transplant, alpha-beta T cells came from several hundred expanded clones, which were derived from non-depleted graft cells. Where some patients showed high TCRbeta diversity at day 60, it came from recipient T cells and thymic progenitors that had survived. Newly made T cells mostly supplied T-cell counts and diversity one year after transplant.

This specimen consisted of PBMCs, mostly from graft donor cells, obtained 360 days after TCRalphabeta/CD19-depleted stem cell transplant. The chain couples TRBV11-2 to TRBJ2-1, with 8 bases lining up with TRBD1. The receptor was derived from a male patient younger than 18 who had a stem cell transplant for acute lymphoblastic leukemia, so the T cells may come from the graft donor. CDR3 nucleotide sequence: TGTGCCAGCAGCTCCCGGACAGGGATGCCCTACAATGAGCAGTTCTTC. This sequence encodes CASSSRTGMPYNEQFF.